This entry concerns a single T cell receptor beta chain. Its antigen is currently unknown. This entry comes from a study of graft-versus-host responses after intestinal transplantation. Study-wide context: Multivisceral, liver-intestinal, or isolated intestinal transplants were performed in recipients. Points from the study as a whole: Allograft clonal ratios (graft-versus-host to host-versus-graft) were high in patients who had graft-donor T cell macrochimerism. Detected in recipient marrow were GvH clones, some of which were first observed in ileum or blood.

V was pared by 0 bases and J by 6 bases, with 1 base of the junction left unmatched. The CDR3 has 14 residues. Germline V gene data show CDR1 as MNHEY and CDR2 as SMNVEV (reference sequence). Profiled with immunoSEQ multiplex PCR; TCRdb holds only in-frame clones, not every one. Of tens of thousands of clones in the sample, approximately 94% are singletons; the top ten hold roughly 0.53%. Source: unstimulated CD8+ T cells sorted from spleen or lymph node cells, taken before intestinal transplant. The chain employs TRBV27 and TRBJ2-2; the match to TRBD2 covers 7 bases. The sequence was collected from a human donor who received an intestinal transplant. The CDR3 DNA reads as TGTGCCAGCAGTTTATCGGCGGGGGCCGGGGAGCTGTTTTTT. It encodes CASSLSAGAGELFF.